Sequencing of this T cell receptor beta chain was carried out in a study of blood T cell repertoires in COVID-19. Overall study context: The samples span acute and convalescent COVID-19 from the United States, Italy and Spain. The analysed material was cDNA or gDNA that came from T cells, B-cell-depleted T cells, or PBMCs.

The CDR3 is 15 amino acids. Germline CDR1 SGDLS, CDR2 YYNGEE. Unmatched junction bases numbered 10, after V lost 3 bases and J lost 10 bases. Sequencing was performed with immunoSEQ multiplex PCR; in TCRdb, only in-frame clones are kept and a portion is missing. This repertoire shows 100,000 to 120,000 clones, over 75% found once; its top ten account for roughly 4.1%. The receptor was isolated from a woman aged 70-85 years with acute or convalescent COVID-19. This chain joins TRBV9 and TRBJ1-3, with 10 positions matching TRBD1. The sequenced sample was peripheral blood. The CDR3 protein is CASSAKPGQGRTIYF. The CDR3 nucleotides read TGTGCCAGCAGCGCAAAACCGGGACAGGGGAGAACCATATATTTT.